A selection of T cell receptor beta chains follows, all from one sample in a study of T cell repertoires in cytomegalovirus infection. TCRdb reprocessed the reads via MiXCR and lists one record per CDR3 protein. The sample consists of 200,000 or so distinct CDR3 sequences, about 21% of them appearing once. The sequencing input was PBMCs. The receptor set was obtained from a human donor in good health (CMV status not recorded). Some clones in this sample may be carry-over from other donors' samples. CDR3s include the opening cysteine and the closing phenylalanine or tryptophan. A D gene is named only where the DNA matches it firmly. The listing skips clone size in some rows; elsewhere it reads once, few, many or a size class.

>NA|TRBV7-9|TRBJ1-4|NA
CDSSGGSGLPLKLFF
TGTGACAGCAGCGGTGGATCTGGGCTGCCGCTAAAACTGTTTTTT
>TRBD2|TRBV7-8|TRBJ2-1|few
CASSLRTSGRVVKENEQFF
TGTGCCAGCAGCCTTCGGACTAGCGGGAGGGTTGTCAAGGAGAATGAGCAGTTCTTC
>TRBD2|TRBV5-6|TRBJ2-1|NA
CASSVRTSGVSYNEQFF
TGTGCCAGCAGCGTACGGACTAGCGGGGTCTCCTACAATGAGCAGTTCTTC
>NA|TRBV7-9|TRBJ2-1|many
CASSPRSERVEQFF
TGTGCCAGCAGCCCTCGTAGTGAGCGGGTAGAGCAGTTCTTC
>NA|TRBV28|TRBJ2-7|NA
CASTWDAYTYEQYF
TGTGCCAGCACGTGGGACGCTTATACCTACGAGCAGTACTTC
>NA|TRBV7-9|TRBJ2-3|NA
CVSSPRGRGGTDTQYF
TGTGTCAGCAGCCCCCGGGGCAGGGGAGGCACAGATACGCAGTATTTT
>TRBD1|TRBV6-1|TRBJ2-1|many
CASSKDPGQGGNEQFF
TGTGCCAGCAGTAAGGATCCGGGACAGGGTGGCAATGAGCAGTTCTTC
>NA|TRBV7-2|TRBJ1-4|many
CASSLATNEKLFF
TGTGCCAGCAGCTTGGCTACTAATGAAAAACTGTTTTTT
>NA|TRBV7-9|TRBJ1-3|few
CASSSSPGGELLNTIYF
TGTGCCAGCAGCTCCTCGCCCGGGGGTGAATTACTAAACACCATATATTTT
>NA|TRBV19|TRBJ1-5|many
CASSPSRQSPQPQHF
TGTGCCAGTAGTCCAAGTCGACAGTCCCCTCAGCCCCAGCATTTT
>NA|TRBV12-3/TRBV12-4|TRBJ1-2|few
CASSFERSSHGYTF
TGTGCCAGCAGTTTCGAAAGGAGCTCCCATGGCTACACCTTC
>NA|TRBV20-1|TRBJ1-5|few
CSASKGTYSNQPQHF
TGCAGTGCTAGTAAGGGTACATATAGCAATCAGCCCCAGCATTTT
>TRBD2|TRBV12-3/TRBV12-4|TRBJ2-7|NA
CASSLALGGGRAYEQYF
TGTGCCAGCAGTTTAGCCTTGGGGGGCGGGAGGGCCTACGAGCAGTACTTC
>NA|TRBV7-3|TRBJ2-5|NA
CASCPVGGEETQYF
TGTGCAAGCTGCCCGGTTGGCGGGGAAGAGACCCAGTACTTC
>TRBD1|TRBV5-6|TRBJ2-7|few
CASSPDRGISYEQYF
TGTGCCAGCAGCCCGGACAGGGGGATTTCCTACGAGCAGTACTTC
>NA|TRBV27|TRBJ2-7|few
CASKEEANSYEQYF
TGTGCCAGCAAGGAAGAAGCGAATTCCTACGAGCAGTACTTC
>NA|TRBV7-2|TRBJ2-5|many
CASSLATQETQYF
TGTGCCAGCAGCTTAGCGACTCAAGAGACCCAGTACTTC
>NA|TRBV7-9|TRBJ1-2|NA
CASSPQQAVGGYTF
TGTGCCAGCAGCCCACAACAGGCTGTGGGCGGCTACACCTTC
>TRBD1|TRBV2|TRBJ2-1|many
CASTKDRVKNEQFF
TGTGCCAGCACGAAGGACAGGGTTAAGAATGAGCAGTTCTTC
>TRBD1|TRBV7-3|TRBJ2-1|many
CASSLGTGVSDEQFF
TGTGCCAGCAGCTTAGGGACAGGGGTGAGCGATGAGCAGTTCTTC
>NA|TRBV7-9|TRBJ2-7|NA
CASSLHSLYEQYF
TGTGCCAGCAGCTTACACTCTCTCTACGAGCAGTACTTC
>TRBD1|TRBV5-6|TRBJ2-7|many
CASSLPGTGSEQYF
TGTGCCAGCAGCTTGCCCGGGACAGGGAGCGAGCAGTACTTC
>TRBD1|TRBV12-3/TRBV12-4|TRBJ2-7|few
CASSPSRRGRGQYF
TGTGCCAGCAGCCCATCAAGAAGGGGGCGCGGGCAGTACTTC
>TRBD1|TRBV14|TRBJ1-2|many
CASSQETGVIGYTF
TGTGCCAGCAGCCAAGAAACAGGGGTCATTGGCTACACCTTC
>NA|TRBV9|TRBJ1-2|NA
CASSVAPGGTGYGYTF
TGTGCCAGCAGCGTAGCTCCCGGGGGCACAGGCTATGGCTACACCTTC
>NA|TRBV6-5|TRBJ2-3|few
CASRTTGFLSDTQYF
TGTGCCAGCAGGACTACAGGGTTTTTATCAGATACGCAGTATTTT
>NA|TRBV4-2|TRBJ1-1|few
CASSQDWAGENTEAFF
TGTGCCAGCAGCCAAGATTGGGCAGGGGAGAACACTGAAGCTTTCTTT
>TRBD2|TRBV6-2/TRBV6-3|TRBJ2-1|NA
CASSYSGRTSYNEQFF
TGTGCCAGCAGTTATAGCGGGAGGACATCCTACAATGAGCAGTTCTTC
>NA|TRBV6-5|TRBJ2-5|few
CASSYSGVQETQYF
TGTGCCAGCAGTTACTCGGGTGTCCAAGAGACCCAGTACTTC
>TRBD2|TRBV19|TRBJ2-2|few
CASSVTSGTGELFF
TGTGCCAGTAGTGTGACTAGCGGCACCGGGGAGCTGTTTTTT
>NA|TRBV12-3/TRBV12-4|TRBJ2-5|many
CASSPGGARETQYF
TGTGCCAGCAGTCCTGGGGGCGCGCGGGAGACCCAGTACTTC
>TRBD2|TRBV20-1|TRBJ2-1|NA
CSARAGSGGNNEQFF
TGCAGTGCTAGAGCCGGTAGCGGGGGGAACAATGAGCAGTTCTTC
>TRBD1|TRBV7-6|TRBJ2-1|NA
CASSLQGESSYNEQFF
TGTGCCAGCAGCTTACAGGGGGAGAGCTCCTACAATGAGCAGTTCTTC
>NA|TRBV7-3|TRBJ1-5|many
CASSLGGTEDQPQHF
TGTGCCAGCAGCCTTGGGGGGACTGAGGATCAGCCCCAGCATTTT
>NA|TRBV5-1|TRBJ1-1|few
CASSLAGQALKDTEAFF
TGCGCCAGCAGCTTGGCCGGGCAGGCTCTAAAGGACACTGAAGCTTTCTTT
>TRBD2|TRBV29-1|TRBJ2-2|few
CSVEGELAGEDTGELFF
TGCAGCGTTGAAGGAGAACTAGCGGGAGAGGACACCGGGGAGCTGTTTTTT
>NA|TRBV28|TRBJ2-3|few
CASSGGRVGTQYF
TGTGCCAGCAGCGGGGGAAGGGTGGGTACGCAGTATTTT
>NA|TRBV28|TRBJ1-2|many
CASRDGRVGYGYTF
TGTGCCAGCAGGGACGGAAGGGTCGGCTATGGCTACACCTTC
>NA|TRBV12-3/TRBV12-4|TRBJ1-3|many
CASSSTGSGNTIYF
TGTGCCAGCAGTTCGACAGGTTCTGGAAACACCATATATTTT